The 4 T cell receptor beta chains presented below share a single source sample, sequenced in a study of vaccination effects on CD4 cells after COVID-19. No antigens are known for them. Measured with immunoSEQ multiplex PCR; TCRdb has only the in-frame clones, and not every one. The profile shows tens of thousands of clones, 60% to 80% of them singletons. Sequencing followed a ViraFEST assay step that expanded antigen-specific CD4+ T cells with viral peptide pools. At the end of 9 to 11 days of culture, CD4+ T cells were isolated. Vaccine recipients lacked prior SARS-CoV-2 infection and had negative nucleocapsid antibodies. The input for sequencing was CD4+ T cells from PBMCs cultured with HCoV-NL63 spike peptides, taken before COVID-19 vaccination. These receptors came from a human donor who received a COVID-19 vaccine.

V and J are TRBV29-1 and TRBJ2-7; D might be TRBD2 (6 bases). Trimming removed 4 bases at V and 1 base at J, with 14 bases between. Germline V CDR1 and CDR2: SQVTM, ANQGSEA. This CDR3 is 14 amino acids long. The CDR3 DNA reads TGCAGCGTTGCCGGGGTCGGGGGATCCTACGAGCAGTACTTC. As protein: CSVAGVGGSYEQYF.

V gene TRBV23-1 combines with J gene TRBJ2-7; TRBD1 matches 11 bases. TRBV23-1 is labeled an ORF, and its function is uncertain. Trimming took 3 bases from V and 4 from J; bases not matched to a gene: 8. The CDR3 has 16 residues. The CDR3 loop reads CASSHQAGQGGYEQYF. The CDR3 DNA follows: TGCGCCAGCAGTCACCAAGCGGGACAGGGGGGGTACGAGCAGTACTTC.

J is TRBJ2-1 and V is TRBV24-1; 11 bases map to TRBD2. J gave up 7 bases and V 3 bases, and 7 bases lay outside the gene matches. This CDR3 spans 16 amino acids. Germline V gene sequence: CDR1 KGHDR, CDR2 SFDVKD. DNA of the CDR3: TGTGCCACCAGTGATGATAGCGGGGGGGCATGGAATGAGCAGTTCTTC. Its protein product is CATSDDSGGAWNEQFF.

This clone was counted once. The chain couples TRBV10-1 to TRBJ2-3; possibly TRBD2 for D (7 bases). The germline V gene encodes CDR1 WNHNN and CDR2 SYGVQD (reference sequence). V dropped 4 bases and J dropped 1 base, with 12 bases sitting between them. The CDR3 runs to 15 residues. The CDR3 reads CASSVGGGGTDTQYF. DNA of the CDR3: TGCGCCAGCAGTGTAGGGGGGGGAGGCACAGATACGCAGTATTTT.